The rows below give T cell receptor beta chains drawn from one sample of a study of blood T cells in healthy people across ages. From the 5' RACE reads, TCRdb called clonotypes with MiXCR, one entry per CDR3 protein. The sample includes roughly 640,000 distinct CDR3 sequences, less than 35% of them seen just once. The source material was blood. Receptors originate from an elderly woman in good health. The CDR3 runs from the conserved cysteine through the conserved F or W. A D gene is named only where the DNA matches it firmly. Some rows have no size entry. The others give once, few or many, or a class for an expanded clone.

cdr3_length d_call j_call clone_size v_call cdr3_nt cdr3_aa
15 - TRBJ2-7 many TRBV6-6 TGTGCCAGCAGCTCCGACAAAAACCCCTCCTACGAGCAGTACTTC CASSSDKNPSYEQYF
15 TRBD1 TRBJ1-5 many TRBV5-1 TGCGCCAGCAGCTTGGGGGACAGCCGAAATCAGCCCCAGCATTTT CASSLGDSRNQPQHF
15 - TRBJ2-5 - TRBV5-1 TGCGCCAGCAGCCTCCATGCGGGACCCCAAGAGACCCAGTACTTC CASSLHAGPQETQYF
13 - TRBJ1-1 - TRBV7-6 TGTGCCAGCAGTCGACAGCGTACCACTGAAGCTTTCTTT CASSRQRTTEAFF
15 TRBD1 TRBJ2-1 - TRBV20-1 TGCAGTGCTAACCACAGGGGAAAGTCCTACAATGAGCAGTTCTTC CSANHRGKSYNEQFF
16 TRBD2 TRBJ2-6 once TRBV20-1 TGCAGTGCTAGAGTCCCCACCGCGGGGAGGGCCAACGTCCCGACTTTC CSARVPTAGRANVPTF
17 TRBD2 TRBJ2-5 - TRBV5-1 TGCGCCAGCAGCCAAACTCAGATAGCGGGGGCCACCAGGACCCAGTACTTC CASSQTQIAGATRTQYF
17 - TRBJ2-1 once TRBV5-1 TGCGCCAGCAGCTTGTCTAGGGCCAGGACGCTGTTGAATGAACAGTTCTTC CASSLSRARTLLNEQFF
14 TRBD1 TRBJ1-1 - TRBV20-1 TGCAGTGCACCGGGACAGGGCGGGACCACTGAAGCTTTCTTT CSAPGQGGTTEAFF
16 TRBD2 TRBJ2-3 many TRBV20-1 TGCAGTGCTAGAGACCGAGACACCACCGGGAGGGATACGCAGTATTTT CSARDRDTTGRDTQYF
13 - TRBJ2-7 many TRBV5-1 TGCGCCAGCAGCTCGGGATCGACCTACGAGCAGTACTTC CASSSGSTYEQYF
14 TRBD1 TRBJ2-3 many TRBV20-1 TGCAGTGCTAGAATGACAGGGAATACAGATACGCAGTATTTT CSARMTGNTDTQYF
15 - TRBJ2-1 - TRBV10-3 TGTGCCATCAGTGAGTCGGAGGGCTCCTACAATGAGCAGTTCTTC CAISESEGSYNEQFF
14 - TRBJ2-7 few TRBV20-1 TGCAGTGCGAGAGGGCGGACCGTCTACAATGAGCAGTACTTC CSARGRTVYNEQYF
15 TRBD2 TRBJ2-2 many TRBV29-1 TGCAGCGTTGGCACTGCGGGAGGCGCCGGCGGGGAGCTGTTTTTT CSVGTAGGAGGELFF
18 TRBD1 TRBJ2-3 few TRBV18 TGTGCCAGCTCTCAATCCCTCCGGGACAGGGGGAGAACAGATACGCAGTATTTT CASSQSLRDRGRTDTQYF
15 - TRBJ2-1 few TRBV19 TGTGCCAGTAGTCCCAGGGAAAGGCCCTACAATGAGCAGTTCTTC CASSPRERPYNEQFF
15 - TRBJ1-1 once TRBV27 TGTGCCAGCAGTCCGAATCCGACAGGTGGAACTGAAGCTTTCTTT CASSPNPTGGTEAFF
17 TRBD2 TRBJ2-7 once TRBV28 TGTGCCAGCAGTACCCGACTAGCGGGAGGTCCTACGTACGAGCAGTACTTC CASSTRLAGGPTYEQYF
14 TRBD2 TRBJ2-5 - TRBV20-1 TGCAGTGCTAGCCGGGGACTAGCACAAGAGACCCAGTACTTC CSASRGLAQETQYF
15 - TRBJ2-7 few TRBV20-1 TGCAGTACCCATGCAAGGGGGGACAGCACCTACGAGCAGTACTTC CSTHARGDSTYEQYF
16 - TRBJ2-2 few TRBV20-1 TGCAGTGCCGCACCCCACCAGGGAAGAGGCACCGGGGAGCTGTTTTTT CSAAPHQGRGTGELFF
11 - TRBJ2-3 many TRBV30 TGTGCCTGGAGTTTCACAGATACGCAGTATTTT CAWSFTDTQYF
13 - TRBJ1-1 few TRBV12-3/TRBV12-4 TGTGCCAGCAGTTTCTGGGAGAACACTGAAGCTTTCTTT CASSFWENTEAFF
14 - TRBJ2-1 few TRBV7-2 TGTGCCAGCAGCTTAGCGCAGGGGTGGAATGAGCAGTTCTTC CASSLAQGWNEQFF
16 - TRBJ1-2 few TRBV9 TGTGCCAGCAGCGTAGAGGAGGGGATTGCTAACTATGGCTGCACCTTC CASSVEEGIANYGCTF
12 - TRBJ2-1 - TRBV20-1 TGCAGTGCGCCGGACTGGAACAATGAGCTGTTCTTC CSAPDWNNELFF
13 - TRBJ2-3 - TRBV29-1 TGCAGCGTCGAAAGACCCGGACCAGATACGCAGTATTTT CSVERPGPDTQYF
14 - TRBJ1-4 - TRBV20-1 TGCAGTGCTAGGGAGCAGGGGTCGGGTGAAAAACTGTTTTTT CSAREQGSGEKLFF
14 - TRBJ2-2 - TRBV2 TGTGCCAGCTCGGAACAGGCGAACACCGGGGAGCTGTTTTTT CASSEQANTGELFF
19 - TRBJ2-2 - TRBV4-1 TGCGCCAGCAGCCAAGACGGTGGAAGACCAGGGTGGGACACCGGGGAGCTGTTTTTT CASSQDGGRPGWDTGELFF
14 - TRBJ1-2 many TRBV5-6 TGTGCCAGCAGCTACACGGGTGGGAACTATGGCTACACCTTC CASSYTGGNYGYTF
13 - TRBJ2-5 many TRBV7-9 TGTGCCAGCAGCTTAAATATCAAAGAGACCCAGTACTTC CASSLNIKETQYF
14 - TRBJ2-1 many TRBV7-9 TGTGCCAGCAGCACCCGGAGCGGGTACAATGAGCAGTTCTTC CASSTRSGYNEQFF
17 - TRBJ2-7 many TRBV1 TGCACCAGCAGCCAAGATACGACAGGCTCTCAATCCTACGAGCAGTACTTC CTSSQDTTGSQSYEQYF
15 - TRBJ1-2 - TRBV4-1 TGCGCCAGCAGCCAAGTAGAGGTAAACATATTTGGCTACACCTTC CASSQVEVNIFGYTF
14 - TRBJ1-4 - TRBV7-9 TGTGCCAGCAGCTTAGGGGAAGCTAATGAAAAACTGTTTTTT CASSLGEANEKLFF
17 - TRBJ2-2 - TRBV5-1 TGCGCCAGCACCCGGGAGTATCCAGGGGCGAACACCGGGGAGCTGTTTTTT CASTREYPGANTGELFF
13 - TRBJ2-3 many TRBV5-1 TGCGCCAGCAGCTTGGGAGACACAGATACGCAGTATTTT CASSLGDTDTQYF
14 - TRBJ2-7 many TRBV6-1 TGTGCCAGCAGTGAGGGGGTAGGGCCCTACGAGCAGTACTTC CASSEGVGPYEQYF
13 - TRBJ2-5 many TRBV7-3 TGTGCCAGCAGCCAAGCAGGGGTAGGGACCCAGTACTTC CASSQAGVGTQYF
16 - TRBJ2-7 - TRBV7-2 TGTGCCAGCAGCTTAGGGACAGTCCTTTCCTACAATGAGCAGTACTTC CASSLGTVLSYNEQYF
13 - TRBJ1-5 - TRBV5-4 TGTGCCAGCAGCTTTTGGGGAGATCAGCCCCAGCATTTT CASSFWGDQPQHF
14 TRBD2 TRBJ2-1 many TRBV5-1 TGCGCCAGCAGCCCGCTGGCTAGCGGTGGTGAGCAGTTCTTC CASSPLASGGEQFF
14 - TRBJ2-7 few TRBV12-3/TRBV12-4 TGTGCCAGCAGTTTTGGGGGGGCCTACAATGAGCAGTACTTC CASSFGGAYNEQYF
11 - TRBJ2-3 many TRBV20-1 TGCAGTGCAAGGTCGGCAGATACGCAGTATTTT CSARSADTQYF
15 TRBD2 TRBJ2-1 many TRBV10-3 TGTGCCAGCACACGGACTAGCGGGGGAGGGAATGAGCAGTTCTTC CASTRTSGGGNEQFF
13 - TRBJ2-3 many TRBV20-1 TGCAGTGCTAGATACGGGGGCCTAGATACGCAGTATTTT CSARYGGLDTQYF
13 - TRBJ1-2 - TRBV29-1 TGCAGCGTTGAAAAGCCCAGGAACCATGGCTACACCTTC CSVEKPRNHGYTF
15 - TRBJ2-1 many TRBV20-1 TGCAGTGCTAGAGATGCCCGGGCCCCCGGCAATGAGCAGTTCTTC CSARDARAPGNEQFF
16 TRBD2 TRBJ2-3 few TRBV7-2 TGTGCCAGCAGCAACCCGGGAGGAGGAGGTGCAGATACGCGGTATTTT CASSNPGGGGADTRYF
13 - TRBJ1-5 - TRBV15 TGTGCCACCAGCAGAGTAACAGAACAGCCCCAGCATTTT CATSRVTEQPQHF
15 TRBD1 TRBJ2-1 many TRBV20-1 TGCAGTGCTAGAGGCCGGACAGGGTGGAATAATGAGCAGTTCTTC CSARGRTGWNNEQFF
16 - TRBJ1-1 many TRBV3-1 TGTGCCAGCAGCCCCCTGTCGGGGGGGGGTTTAACTGAAGCTTTCTTT CASSPLSGGGLTEAFF